The text below deals with one TCR beta chain. The data were obtained in a study of blood T cell repertoires in COVID-19. Study background: Acute and convalescent COVID-19 samples came from the United States, Italy and Spain.

TCRdb's copy holds only in-frame clones and misses some; the assay was immunoSEQ multiplex PCR. The table records approximately 320,000 clones, roughly nine tenths of them present only once. Recovered status applied to Cohort 3 donors who had two consecutive negative PCRs. It also applied to those with clearance or with symptom resolution. The ends were cut back, 3 bases at V and 9 bases at J, with 10 bases in the middle. CDR1 and CDR2 (germline): SGHKS, YYEKEE (reference sequence). The CDR3 is 12 amino acids. The receptor was isolated from a man in his fifties or sixties who had recovered from COVID-19. The genes are TRBV5-5 and TRBJ2-1, with D possibly being TRBD1 (5 bases). The material sequenced was PBMCs or T cells enriched from blood (not recorded which). CDR3 nucleotide sequence: TGTGCCAGCAGCTCCATGGACATTGAGCAGTTCTTC. It encodes CASSSMDIEQFF.